This TCR beta chain emerged from a study of shared clonotypes between healthy human individuals. Study-wide findings and caveats: Generation probabilities were higher for clonotypes shared across all four sorted-subset donors than for unshared ones. Memory subsets generally showed lower estimated richness than naive subsets. Clonotype sharing across several donors was observed for 5% to 6.5% of naive CD4 clonotypes.

J lost 8 bases, V lost 7 bases, and 7 bases had no gene match. Germline V gene sequence: CDR1 MNHNS, CDR2 SASEGT. The CDR3 length is 13 residues. Worth noting for this clone: The antigen remains unidentified.

Each PCR replicate from the sorted subsets contained around 0.2 ug DNA, which is about 31,000 T cell genomes. This table comes from immunoSEQ multiplex PCR, and its TCRdb copy is limited to in-frame clones, with some not included. The profile covers around 2,000,000 clones, with 85% to 95% appearing a single time and roughly 1.8% taken by the ten largest. Naivety among CD8 cells was defined by CD45RO negativity and positive CCR7 selection, thereby excluding terminally differentiated effector memory CD45RA+ cells. The gene calls are TRBV6-1 and TRBJ1-2; 10 bases fit TRBD1. Material for sequencing was naive CD8+ T cells from PBMCs. The TCR sequence derives from a young man in good health. Some clones in this sample may be carry-over from other donors' samples. CDR3 in DNA: TGTGCCAGCATGAGACAGGGGGCTTGGGGCTACACCTTC. Its translation is CASMRQGAWGYTF.